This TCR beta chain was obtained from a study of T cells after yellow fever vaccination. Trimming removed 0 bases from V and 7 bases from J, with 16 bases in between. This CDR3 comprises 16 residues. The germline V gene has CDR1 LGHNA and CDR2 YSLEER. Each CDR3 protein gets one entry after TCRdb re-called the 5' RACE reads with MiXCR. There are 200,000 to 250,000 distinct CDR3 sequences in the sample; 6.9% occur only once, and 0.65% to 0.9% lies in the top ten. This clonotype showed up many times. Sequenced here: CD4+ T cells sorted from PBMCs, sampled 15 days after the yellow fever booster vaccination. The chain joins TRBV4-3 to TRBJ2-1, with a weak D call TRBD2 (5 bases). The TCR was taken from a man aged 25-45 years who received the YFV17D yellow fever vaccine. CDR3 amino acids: CASSQEAAGIWNEQFF. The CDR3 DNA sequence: TGCGCCAGCAGCCAAGAAGCGGCGGGTATATGGAATGAGCAGTTCTTC.